These 30 T cell receptor beta chains came from one sample sequenced in a study of OX40 agonist ivuxolimab in advanced cancers. Measured with immunoSEQ multiplex PCR; TCRdb has only the in-frame clones, and not every one. The sample shows some 80,000 clones, under 90% of them seen only once. The sequenced sample was CD4+ or CD8+ T cells sorted from blood, obtained in a trial of the OX40 agonist ivuxolimab. These receptor sequences come from an adult with an advanced solid tumor such as melanoma, head and neck, liver or kidney cancer.

V is TRBV6-4 and J is TRBJ2-2; 8 bases map to TRBD1. With 6 bases clipped from V and 7 bases from J, the junction kept 4 bases outside the gene matches. The CDR3 extends over 13 amino acids. Germline V CDR1 and CDR2: MRHNA, SNTAGT. The CDR3 loop is CASRTGAGGELFF. CDR3 bases: TGTGCCAGCAGGACAGGGGCCGGCGGGGAGCTGTTTTTT.

The chain links TRBV2 to TRBJ1-5, with D unresolved. The V end was cut by 2 bases, the J end by 5 bases, with 10 bases between. The CDR3 length is 14 residues. Germline lookup yields CDR1 SNHLY and CDR2 FYNNEI. The CDR3 region is CASSELGMDQPQHF. The DNA of the CDR3 is TGTGCCAGCAGTGAACTGGGGATGGATCAGCCCCAGCATTTT.

The chain joins TRBV19 to TRBJ2-1; no firm D call. The CDR3 runs 14 residues. Germline CDR1 is LNHDA and CDR2 is SQIVND (reference sequence). V lost 5 bases to trimming and J lost 2 bases, with 10 bases between them. CDR3 in DNA: TGTGCCAGTAGTGCTCGAAGCCCCTACAATGAGCAGTTCTTC. Translated, it gives CASSARSPYNEQFF.

This chain links TRBV5-4 with TRBJ1-1; D gene ambiguous. Germline-derived CDR1 and CDR2 are SGHNT and YYREEE (reference sequence). This CDR3 is 14 amino acids long. The V end lost 4 bases, the J end lost 2 bases, and 12 bases lay between the germline ends. The CDR3 loop reads CASSTPAPNTEAFF. The CDR3 bases are TGTGCCAGCAGCACCCCGGCCCCTAACACTGAAGCTTTCTTT.

V is TRBV10-3 and J is TRBJ1-2; TRBD1 might be the D (6 bases). The CDR3 has 16 amino acids. Trimming removed 2 bases at V and 9 bases at J, with 22 bases between. Germline CDR1 is ENHRY and CDR2 is SYGVKD. The DNA of the CDR3 is TGTGCCATCAGTGAGATCTTCGTCGGGGGCGGGATGAGCTACACCTTC. It codes for CAISEIFVGGGMSYTF.

The rearrangement links TRBV5-1 to TRBJ1-1; no definite D call. Per the germline V gene, CDR1 is SGHRS and CDR2 is YFSETQ. The germline V and J ends were trimmed by 0 bases and 2 bases, with 14 bases remaining between them. The CDR3 has 16 amino acids. CDR3 in amino acids: CASSLALRRYNTEAFF. The CDR3 coding sequence is TGCGCCAGCAGCTTGGCTCTTCGCAGATACAACACTGAAGCTTTCTTT.

Notes on this clone: Other DNA sequences of this sample code for an identical CDR3. The chain recombines TRBV5-1 with TRBJ2-1, with 14 nucleotides matching TRBD2. The CDR3 contains 17 residues. Germline values: CDR1 SGHRS, CDR2 YFSETQ. Unmatched junction bases numbered 3, after V lost 0 bases and J lost 4 bases. The CDR3, as DNA: TGCGCCAGCAGCTTGGGACTAGCGGGGGGGCAATACAATGAGCAGTTCTTC. This gives the protein CASSLGLAGGQYNEQFF.

The J gene is TRBJ1-1, the V gene TRBV28; D is undetermined. The V gene lost 6 bases and the J gene lost 11 bases, with 25 bases spanning the gap. There are 15 residues in the CDR3. Germline lookup yields CDR1 MDHEN and CDR2 SYDVKM. The CDR3 reads CASRHELARSRMAFF. For the CDR3, the DNA is TGTGCCAGCAGGCATGAGTTAGCCAGAAGCAGGATGGCTTTCTTT. Full variable domain (rest looked up from reference TRBV28 and TRBJ1-1): DVKVTQSSRYLVKRTGEKVFLECVQDMDHENMFWYRQDPGLGLRLIYFSYDVKMKEKGDIPEGYSVSREKKERFSLILESASTNQTSMYLCASRHELARSRMAFFGQGTRLTVV.

V gene TRBV7-6 combines with J gene TRBJ1-1; no firm D call. Germline CDR1 and CDR2: SGHVS and FNYEAQ. Between the trimmed V and J ends, which lost 5 bases and 0 bases, there was a span of 16 bases. CDR3 size: 16 residues. The CDR3 spells CASSPGSGGLNTEAFF. CDR3 nucleotides: TGTGCCAGCAGCCCCGGGTCAGGCGGATTGAACACTGAAGCTTTCTTT.

This chain uses TRBV4-1 with TRBJ2-1; weak D call: TRBD2 (6 bases). Between the trimmed V and J ends, which lost 4 bases and 10 bases, there was a span of 11 bases. CDR1 and CDR2 (germline): MGHRA, YSYEKL. The CDR3 has 12 amino acids. The CDR3 DNA reads TGCGCCAGCAGCCTTTTGGAGGGAGAGCAGTTCTTC. Encoded protein: CASSLLEGEQFF.

As regards this clone: One end of the junction does not line up with germline, which may come from a read error. The chain uses TRBV28 and TRBJ1-5; D unclear. Germline-derived CDR1 and CDR2 are MDHEN and SYDVKM. CDR3 length: 8 amino acids. The CDR3, as DNA: TGCCGACTATTGTACAGGCATTTT. Its protein is CRLLYRHF. Full variable domain (missing parts from reference TRBV28 and TRBJ1-5): DVKVTQSSRYLVKRTGEKVFLECVQDMDHENMFWYRQDPGLGLRLIYFSYDVKMKEKGDIPEGYSVSREKKERFSLILESASTNQTSMYLCRLLYRHFGDGTRLSIL.

The chain couples TRBV5-1 to TRBJ2-1, with D unresolved. Germline V gene lookup returns CDR1 SGHRS and CDR2 YFSETQ. V lost 10 bases and J 5 bases, leaving 22 bases between the germline ends. The length of the CDR3 is 15 residues. The CDR3 spells CASFPGGLLNNEQFF. The CDR3 bases are TGCGCCTCTTTCCCAGGTGGGCTTCTTAACAATGAGCAGTTCTTC.

V gene TRBV7-2 combines with J gene TRBJ2-7; D is undetermined. Per germline, CDR1 SGHTA and CDR2 FQGNSA. The CDR3 has 14 amino acids. The germline V and J ends were trimmed by 1 base and 2 bases, with 9 bases remaining between them. CDR3 bases: TGTGCCAGCAGCTTAGACTGGTCTGCCTACGAGCAGTACTTC. Its protein product is CASSLDWSAYEQYF.

The chain couples TRBV29-1 to TRBJ2-1; 8 positions agree with TRBD2. In germline, CDR1 is SQVTM, CDR2 ANQGSEA. The ends lost 1 base at V and 0 bases at J; junction bases unmatched: 8. The CDR3 covers 17 residues. The DNA for the CDR3 is TGCAGCGTTGAAGGACTAGCGTCGCCTGGCTCCTACAATGAGCAGTTCTTC. Translating it yields CSVEGLASPGSYNEQFF.

The rearrangement links TRBV19 to TRBJ1-2; unclear D gene. CDR1 is LNHDA and CDR2 is SQIVND in the germline V gene (reference sequence). This CDR3 is built from 15 residues. Trimming cost V 2 bases and J 2 bases, with 12 bases left between them. The CDR3 sequence: CASSIRPDQNYGYTF. The CDR3 DNA follows: TGTGCCAGTAGTATACGTCCAGATCAAAACTATGGCTACACCTTC.

The J gene is TRBJ1-2, the V gene TRBV19; 10 positions agree with TRBD1. CDR3 size: 14 residues. V shed 8 bases, J shed 4 bases, and the junction held 7 bases outside the gene matches. Germline-derived CDR1 and CDR2 are LNHDA and SQIVND (reference sequence). The CDR3 region has the DNA TGTGCCAGTTCCGACAGGGGGCAGGGCTATGGCTACACCTTC. Protein sequence: CASSDRGQGYGYTF.

The rearrangement joins TRBV2 to TRBJ2-2, with D maybe TRBD1 (6 bases). CDR3 length: 16 amino acids. The germline V gene encodes CDR1 SNHLY and CDR2 FYNNEI. V lost 1 base, J lost 6 bases, and 15 bases lay in between. CDR3 in amino acids: CASSEGGRAGAGELFF. The CDR3 DNA reads TGTGCCAGCAGTGAAGGGGGGCGAGCCGGTGCCGGGGAGCTGTTTTTT.

The rearrangement uses TRBV14 and TRBJ1-1; the D is unclear. In germline, CDR1 is SGHDN, CDR2 FVKESK. The V end was cut by 3 bases, the J end by 5 bases, with 10 bases between. CDR3 length equals 13 residues. CDR3 bases: TGTGCCAGCAGCCAGAGCACGGGTACTGAAGCTTTCTTT. Protein sequence: CASSQSTGTEAFF.

This chain joins TRBV28 and TRBJ2-3, with TRBD1 as a possible D gene (6 bases). V shed 2 bases and J shed 6 bases, with 18 bases lying between them. The CDR3 covers 16 residues. The germline V gene encodes CDR1 MDHEN and CDR2 SYDVKM. This CDR3 is CASSLNRDPGGDTQYF. CDR3 nucleotides: TGTGCCAGCAGTTTAAACAGGGATCCCGGTGGGGATACGCAGTATTTT.

This clone was seen a handful of times. This chain joins TRBV5-1 and TRBJ1-1, with a weak D call TRBD1 (5 bases). This CDR3 comprises 15 residues. Germline V gives CDR1 SGHRS, CDR2 YFSETQ. V was trimmed by 2 bases and J by 0 bases, leaving 11 bases between them. The CDR3 sequence is CASSLRGPMNTEAFF. In DNA, the CDR3 is TGCGCCAGCAGCTTAAGGGGCCCGATGAACACTGAAGCTTTCTTT.

The CDR3 region is CASSPGQGSPLHF. The CDR3 DNA sequence: TGTGCCAGCTCTCCGGGCCAGGGTTCACCCCTCCACTTT. The chain links TRBV18 to TRBJ1-6; a possible D gene is TRBD1 (5 bases). V dropped 6 bases and J dropped 9 bases, with 12 bases sitting between them. Germline assignment: CDR1 KGHSH and CDR2 LQKENI. The CDR3 sequence is 13 residues long.

The J gene is TRBJ1-2, the V gene TRBV7-8, with 10 nucleotides matching TRBD1. V shed 4 bases, J shed 7 bases, and the junction held 6 bases outside the gene matches. The CDR3 extends over 14 amino acids. Germline lookup yields CDR1 SGHVS and CDR2 FQNEAQ. CDR3 sequence: CASSYLGQGIGYTF. The CDR3 bases are TGTGCCAGCAGCTATTTGGGACAGGGGATTGGCTACACCTTC.

The chain joins TRBV18 to TRBJ2-5; 7 bases agree with TRBD2. Germline V gene data show CDR1 as KGHSH and CDR2 as LQKENI. The CDR3 consists of 13 residues. Trimming cost V 3 bases and J 4 bases; bases outside gene matches: 2. CDR3 protein: CASSPRGTETQYF. CDR3 bases: TGTGCCAGCTCACCGCGGGGGACAGAGACCCAGTACTTC.

The table lists this clone with a count of one. This rearrangement joins TRBV28 to TRBJ1-2, with D unclear. V lost 3 bases and J lost 4, with 6 bases in between. This CDR3 comprises 12 residues. Germline V CDR1 and CDR2: MDHEN, SYDVKM. CDR3 loop: CASSFPSYGYTF. The CDR3 DNA sequence: TGTGCCAGCAGTTTCCCAAGCTATGGCTACACCTTC.

The chain joins TRBV2 to TRBJ2-5, with unresolved D. Germline V gene lookup returns CDR1 SNHLY and CDR2 FYNNEI. V was shortened by 7 bases and J by 1 base, with 4 bases between the two germline ends. The CDR3 totals 11 residues. The CDR3 DNA sequence: TGTGCCAGCACCCCCCAAGAGACCCAGTACTTC. Translated: CASTPQETQYF.

The DNA for the CDR3 is TGTGCCAGCTCTACGCGGGGACAGGGCAACGGGGAGCTGTTTTTT. This encodes CASSTRGQGNGELFF. The chain combines TRBV18 with TRBJ2-2; 9 nucleotides match TRBD1. This CDR3 spans 15 amino acids. Germline assignment: CDR1 KGHSH and CDR2 LQKENI. With V trimmed by 6 bases and J by 7 bases, 9 bases remained unmatched.

The chain employs TRBV6-5 and TRBJ2-5; D possibly matches TRBD1 or TRBD2 (5 bases each). The germline V gene has CDR1 MNHEY and CDR2 SVGAGI. V lost 7 bases to trimming and J lost 4 bases, with 10 bases between them. The CDR3 is 12 amino acids. CDR3 DNA sequence: TGTGCCAGCACAGGGAGCGCAGAGACCCAGTACTTC. Amino acid sequence: CASTGSAETQYF.

The chain carries TRBV28 and TRBJ2-1; D gene ambiguous. V lost 4 bases, J lost 0 bases, and 10 bases lay in between. This CDR3 region has 15 residues. CDR1 is MDHEN and CDR2 is SYDVKM in the germline V gene. The CDR3 loop reads CASSSPRSSYNEQFF. As DNA, the CDR3 is TGTGCCAGCAGTTCTCCCCGGAGCTCCTACAATGAGCAGTTCTTC.

The chain uses TRBV29-1 and TRBJ2-3, with TRBD2 matching 15 bases. CDR3 length: 14 residues. Germline V gene lookup returns CDR1 SQVTM and CDR2 ANQGSEA. Trimming took 8 bases from V and 9 from J; bases not matched to a gene: 9. CDR3 in amino acids: CSTLGLAGGGTQYF. In DNA, the CDR3 is TGCAGCACCCTCGGACTAGCGGGAGGGGGAACGCAGTATTTT.

This clone has only one observation. The CDR3 loop reads CASSQAGGAKYSYNEQFF. CDR3 nucleotide sequence: TGTGCCAGTAGTCAAGCGGGAGGGGCCAAATACTCCTACAATGAGCAGTTCTTC. The gene calls are TRBV19 and TRBJ2-1; 10 bases match TRBD2. The CDR3 length is 18 residues. Germline CDR1 is LNHDA and CDR2 is SQIVND (reference sequence). V shed 5 bases and J 0 bases; nucleotides not matched to a gene: 10.